Following are 23 T cell receptor beta chains from one sample sequenced in a study of blood T cell repertoires in COVID-19. The assay was immunoSEQ multiplex PCR, and TCRdb's table has in-frame clones only and misses some. The table has 150,000 to 200,000 clones, around 81% seen once. Sequenced material: peripheral blood. These receptors were collected from an elderly woman with COVID-19, enrolled during active disease.

This chain links TRBV7-8 with TRBJ1-2; 9 bases fit TRBD1. V dropped 1 base and J dropped 6; count of bases not matched to a gene: 3. The CDR3 has 14 amino acids. Germline CDR1 is SGHVS and CDR2 is FQNEAQ. CDR3 DNA sequence: TGTGCCAGCAGCTTAGGGGACAGGGTGAATGGCTACACCTTC. It encodes CASSLGDRVNGYTF.

The chain is built from TRBV12-3 or TRBV12-4 and TRBJ2-3, with D perhaps matching TRBD2 (5 bases). CDR3 size: 11 residues. The ends were cut back, 5 bases at V and 6 bases at J, with 6 bases in the middle. CDR3 bases: TGTGCCAGCAGTCCGGGGGATACGCAGTATTTT. Its translation: CASSPGDTQYF.

The chain uses TRBV28 and TRBJ2-1; 8 bases map to TRBD2. The V and J ends lost 2 bases and 4 bases, in that order; junction bases with no gene match: 1. CDR1 is MDHEN and CDR2 is SYDVKM in the germline V gene. There are 14 residues in the CDR3. The CDR3 loop reads CASSLRGRYNEQFF. The CDR3 DNA reads TGTGCCAGCAGTTTACGCGGGAGGTACAATGAGCAGTTCTTC.

The rearrangement uses TRBV6-6 and TRBJ1-1; the D gene is possibly TRBD1 (5 bases). From germline, CDR1 is MNHNY and CDR2 SVGAGI (reference sequence). V was trimmed by 2 bases and J by 4 bases, leaving 14 bases between them. This CDR3 has 15 amino acids. CDR3 in DNA: TGTGCCAGCAGTTACCCACGAGTGGGGGGCACTGAAGCTTTCTTT. It is translated as CASSYPRVGGTEAFF.

This chain joins TRBV6-5 and TRBJ2-5; a possible D gene is TRBD1 (6 bases). The CDR3 spans 14 residues. Germline values: CDR1 MNHEY, CDR2 SVGAGI. Trimming removed 0 bases from V and 5 bases from J, with 10 bases in between. The CDR3 region is CASSYSTGPETQYF. DNA of the CDR3: TGTGCCAGCAGTTACTCGACAGGTCCCGAGACCCAGTACTTC.

The chain recombines TRBV5-1 with TRBJ2-7; possibly TRBD1 for D (6 bases). In germline, CDR1 is SGHRS, CDR2 YFSETQ. V was trimmed by 6 bases and J by 0 bases, leaving 13 bases between them. This CDR3 is built from 14 residues. The CDR3 region is CASNLGASSYEQYF. CDR3 sequence (DNA): TGCGCCAGCAATCTGGGGGCCTCCTCCTACGAGCAGTACTTC. The full variable domain, with the rest looked up from reference TRBV5-1 and TRBJ2-7, is KAGVTQTPRYLIKTRGQQVTLSCSPISGHRSVSWYQQTPGQGLQFLFEYFSETQRNKGNFPGRFSGRQFSNSRSEMNVSTLELGDSALYLCASNLGASSYEQYFGPGTRLTVT.

In its sample, this clone was seen once. The V gene is TRBV15, the J gene TRBJ1-1; TRBD1 is a possible D gene (6 bases). This CDR3 comprises 17 residues. Germline CDR1 LNHNV, CDR2 YYDKDF (reference sequence). With 5 bases removed from V and 1 base from J, the gap between germline ends came to 20 bases. This CDR3 is CATSPRTSLGGNTEAFF. For the CDR3, the DNA is TGTGCCACCAGCCCGCGTACGTCTTTAGGGGGGAACACTGAAGCTTTCTTT.

V gene TRBV28 combines with J gene TRBJ1-2, with a tentative D call TRBD1 (6 bases). This CDR3 spans 13 amino acids. From germline, CDR1 is MDHEN and CDR2 SYDVKM. With 5 bases removed from V and 6 bases from J, the gap between germline ends came to 13 bases. CDR3 sequence reads: CASSQGQINGYTF. In nucleotides, the CDR3 is TGTGCCAGCAGTCAAGGACAGATCAATGGCTACACCTTC.

This chain connects TRBV6-1 to TRBJ2-4; D unclear. Germline V CDR1 and CDR2: MNHNS, SASEGT. With 2 bases removed from V and 0 bases from J, the gap between germline ends came to 5 bases. CDR3 length: 14 amino acids. CDR3: CASSERLAKNIQYF. In nucleotides, the CDR3 is TGTGCCAGCAGTGAAAGACTAGCCAAAAACATTCAGTACTTC.

The rearrangement links TRBV19 to TRBJ2-1, with 7 bases matching TRBD2. V shed 5 bases and J 3 bases; nucleotides not matched to a gene: 7. The CDR3 length is 15 residues. Germline V CDR1 and CDR2: LNHDA, SQIVND (reference sequence). In DNA form, the CDR3 reads TGTGCCAGTAGTCTAAGCGGGACCTTCTACAATGAGCAGTTCTTC. It specifies CASSLSGTFYNEQFF.

The J gene is TRBJ1-1, the V gene TRBV29-1, with 9 bases lining up with TRBD1. With V trimmed by 7 bases and J by 4 bases, 7 bases remained unmatched. The CDR3 runs to 13 residues. CDR1 SQVTM and CDR2 ANQGSEA come from the germline V gene. The CDR3 here is CSASGQGGTEAFF. The CDR3 region has the DNA TGCAGCGCCTCGGGACAGGGCGGCACTGAAGCTTTCTTT. Combining the CDR3 with reference TRBV29-1 and TRBJ1-1 gives the whole variable domain SAVISQKPSRDICQRGTSLTIQCQVDSQVTMMFWYRQQPGQSLTLIATANQGSEATYESGFVIDKFPISRPNLTFSTLTVSNMSPEDSSIYLCSASGQGGTEAFFGQGTRLTVV.

The CDR3 protein is CALGQGTSTDTQYF. The CDR3 nucleotides are TGTGCCCTGGGACAGGGGACGTCCACAGATACGCAGTATTTT. This rearrangement joins TRBV10-3 to TRBJ2-3; 10 nucleotides match TRBD1. The CDR3 has 14 residues. Trimming at V came to 11 bases and at J to 2 bases, leaving 7 bases not matched to a gene. CDR1 is ENHRY, CDR2 SYGVKD, per germline.

This clone has only one observation. The V and J genes are TRBV5-1 and TRBJ1-1, with D possibly being TRBD1 (6 bases). V was pared by 0 bases and J by 0 bases, with 12 bases between. The CDR3 totals 16 residues. Germline CDR1 reads SGHRS; CDR2 reads YFSETQ. CDR3 protein: CASSLAMTGVNTEAFF. The CDR3 bases are TGCGCCAGCAGCTTGGCGATGACAGGAGTGAACACTGAAGCTTTCTTT.

The V and J genes are TRBV5-1 and TRBJ2-4; TRBD2 aligns across 11 bases. Germline CDR1 SGHRS, CDR2 YFSETQ. The CDR3 length is 16 residues. Trimming cost V 1 base and J 4 bases; bases outside gene matches: 4. The chain's CDR3 is CASSLMTSGEKNIQYF. As DNA, the CDR3 is TGCGCCAGCAGCTTGATGACTAGCGGGGAAAAAAACATTCAGTACTTC.

The rearrangement joins TRBV10-3 to TRBJ2-7; 9 bases are shared with TRBD2. The germline CDR1 and CDR2 sequences are ENHRY and SYGVKD. The CDR3 consists of 13 residues. Germline trimming cut 5 bases from V and 7 bases from J; bases unmatched to any gene: 6. For the CDR3, the DNA is TGTGCCATCAGTCCTAGCGGGGAAGGGGAGCAGTACTTC. The encoded protein is CAISPSGEGEQYF.

The V and J genes are TRBV9 and TRBJ1-3; D is unclear. The CDR3 runs to 13 residues. The V and J ends lost 0 bases and 3 bases respectively, with 4 bases between them. CDR1 and CDR2 (germline): SGDLS, YYNGEE. CDR3 coding DNA: TGTGCCAGCAGCGTAGACAATGGAAACACCATATATTTT. Residues: CASSVDNGNTIYF.

This clone was seen a handful of times. The chain joins TRBV5-1 to TRBJ2-1; maybe TRBD1 (6 bases). From germline, CDR1 is SGHRS and CDR2 YFSETQ. The CDR3 runs to 12 residues. V lost 4 bases and J lost 6, with 8 bases in between. CDR3 sequence reads: CASSVQGNEQFF. Written as DNA, the CDR3 is TGCGCCAGCAGCGTACAGGGCAATGAGCAGTTCTTC.

With respect to this clone: The same CDR3 can be traced to other DNA sequences in this sample. V and J are TRBV5-1 and TRBJ1-2; D is unclear. Trimming left V 2 bases short and J 0 bases short, with 5 bases between. Germline CDR1 and CDR2: SGHRS and YFSETQ. The CDR3 has 13 residues. The CDR3 reads CASSFGANYGYTF. As DNA, the CDR3 is TGCGCCAGCAGCTTCGGAGCTAACTATGGCTACACCTTC.

V gene TRBV19 combines with J gene TRBJ1-2; D is possibly TRBD1 (6 bases). V shed 5 bases and J shed 4 bases, with 17 bases lying between them. This CDR3 is 15 amino acids long. CDR1 and CDR2 from the germline V gene are LNHDA and SQIVND (reference sequence). The chain's CDR3 is CASSPGGGAAYGYTF. CDR3 nucleotides: TGTGCCAGTAGTCCAGGAGGGGGGGCGGCCTATGGCTACACCTTC.

This clone appeared many times. V and J are TRBV24-1 and TRBJ2-5, with D uncertain. Deletions cut 5 bases from V and 0 bases from J, with 9 bases between. The CDR3 is 14 residues long. Germline V gives CDR1 KGHDR, CDR2 SFDVKD. CDR3 protein: CATSGWQNQETQYF. Written as DNA, the CDR3 is TGTGCCACCAGTGGGTGGCAGAACCAAGAGACCCAGTACTTC.

The J gene is TRBJ1-5, the V gene TRBV4-2, with a weak D call TRBD1 (6 bases). The V and J ends lost 0 bases and 7 bases respectively, with 13 bases between them. CDR1 LGHNA and CDR2 YNFKEQ come from the germline V gene. The CDR3 loop spans 15 amino acids. CDR3 residues: CASSQDIDRSQPQHF. CDR3 DNA: TGTGCCAGCAGCCAAGATATTGACAGGTCCCAGCCCCAGCATTTT.

The chain carries TRBV7-9 and TRBJ1-4, with D possibly TRBD1 on 5 matching bases. The CDR3 has 15 residues. Trimming stripped 5 bases from V and 5 bases from J, with 15 bases between. CDR1 SEHNR and CDR2 FQNEAQ come from the germline V gene (reference sequence). The CDR3 reads CASSPPDGGNEKLFF. The CDR3 coding sequence is TGTGCCAGCAGCCCTCCGGACGGGGGAAATGAAAAACTGTTTTTT.

This chain joins TRBV4-1 and TRBJ2-3; TRBD2 matches at 9 bases. The germline V gene encodes CDR1 MGHRA and CDR2 YSYEKL. The CDR3 is made up of 15 amino acids. With 7 bases clipped from V and 4 bases from J, the junction kept 9 bases outside the gene matches. CDR3 region: CASTPGRGGADTQYF. CDR3 in DNA: TGCGCCAGCACCCCCGGGCGGGGGGGCGCAGATACGCAGTATTTT.